These T cell receptor beta chains were read from a single sample in a study of cytomegalovirus exposure and HLA in healthy donors. Generated by immunoSEQ multiplex PCR, the TCRdb table keeps only in-frame clones and is missing some. The table records tens of thousands of clones, approximately 80% of them present only once. Sequencing was done on a sample of PBMCs. The receptors shown here come from a man younger than 40 in good health and CMV-seronegative. Each CDR3 is given with its conserved first and last residue. The D gene is left open where the match is weak. The size entry is marked missing in some rows and otherwise reads once, few, many or a size class.

TRBJ1-4 TRBV7-6 15 NA NA CASSLAGGGNEKLFF TGTGCCAGCAGCTTAGCGGGAGGAGGGAATGAAAAACTGTTTTTT
TRBJ1-1 TRBV6-1 13 NA NA CASIGQLNTEAFF TGTGCCAGCATCGGACAGTTAAACACTGAAGCTTTCTTT
TRBJ1-6 TRBV6-1 14 NA NA CASTPQGLNSPLHF TGTGCCAGCACGCCCCAGGGGCTAAATTCACCCCTCCACTTT
TRBJ2-3 TRBV5-1 19 TRBD2 NA CASSPISAGGTLGTDTQYF TGCGCCAGCAGCCCTATTTCAGCGGGGGGGACGTTGGGCACAGATACGCAGTATTTT
TRBJ2-1 TRBV18 15 TRBD1 NA CASSPGTGFYNEQFF TGTGCCAGCTCACCAGGGACAGGTTTCTACAATGAGCAGTTCTTC
TRBJ2-3 TRBV10-3 13 TRBD2 once CAISGRGIDTQYF TGTGCCATCAGTGGGCGGGGGATAGATACGCAGTATTTT
TRBJ2-7 TRBV30 14 TRBD1 NA CAWRWTRGLNEQYF TGTGCCTGGAGGTGGACCAGGGGGCTCAACGAGCAGTACTTC
TRBJ1-4 TRBV19 12 NA once CASSEWGEQLFF TGTGCCAGTAGTGAGTGGGGGGAACAACTGTTTTTT
TRBJ2-7 TRBV6-1 13 NA NA CASSSTGVREQYF TGTGCCAGCAGTTCTACCGGGGTTAGGGAGCAGTACTTC
TRBJ2-1 TRBV4-2 20 TRBD2 NA CASSQDEVGWGGTTNNEQFF TGTGCCAGCAGCCAAGACGAAGTAGGATGGGGGGGGACTACAAACAATGAGCAGTTCTTC
TRBJ1-5 TRBV27 15 NA few CASSLAGYPSQPQHF TGTGCCAGCAGTTTGGCAGGGTATCCCAGTCAGCCCCAGCATTTT
TRBJ1-2 TRBV7-9 10 NA NA CAHGGDGYTF TGTGCCCACGGGGGGGATGGCTACACCTTC
TRBJ2-2 TRBV29-1 13 TRBD2 NA CSVERGATGELFF TGCAGCGTTGAGCGGGGGGCAACCGGGGAGCTGTTTTTT
TRBJ1-4 TRBV7-9 13 NA NA CASSPPGNEKLFF TGTGCCAGCAGCCCGCCGGGGAATGAAAAACTGTTTTTT
TRBJ1-2 TRBV10-2 13 TRBD1 few CASSWDRENGYTF TGCGCCAGCAGTTGGGACAGGGAGAATGGCTACACCTTC
TRBJ2-2 TRBV7-7 13 TRBD1 NA CASSRQGTGELFF TGTGCCAGCAGCCGACAGGGCACCGGGGAGCTGTTTTTT
TRBJ1-1 TRBV6-1 15 NA NA CASSLGPDGDTEAFF TGTGCCAGCAGTCTCGGACCGGACGGGGACACTGAAGCTTTCTTT
TRBJ1-6 TRBV19 14 NA NA CASSILQDGSPLHF TGTGCCAGTAGTATCTTACAGGACGGTTCACCCCTCCACTTT
TRBJ1-6 TRBV28 11 TRBD1 NA CASSSTGALHF TGTGCCAGCAGTTCGACAGGGGCCCTCCACTTT
TRBJ2-3 TRBV28 19 TRBD2 NA CASSSRLAGGRKITDTQYF TGTGCCAGCAGTTCCCGTCTAGCGGGGGGGCGGAAGATCACAGATACGCAGTATTTT
TRBJ2-1 TRBV5-1 15 TRBD2 NA CASSSSGAGGNEQFF TGCGCCAGCAGCTCTAGCGGGGCCGGTGGGAATGAGCAGTTCTTC
TRBJ2-3 TRBV5-1 14 NA NA CASTPGQSTDTQYF TGCGCCAGCACTCCGGGACAAAGCACAGATACGCAGTATTTT
TRBJ1-2 TRBV7-8 15 TRBD1 NA CASSSTGGSQRGYTF TGTGCCAGCAGCTCTACAGGGGGTAGCCAAAGGGGCTACACCTTC
TRBJ1-4 TRBV30 16 TRBD1 NA CAWSRVGDRTNEKLFF TGTGCCTGGAGTAGGGTCGGGGACAGGACTAATGAAAAACTGTTTTTT
TRBJ1-4 TRBV10-3 14 NA once CAISSTGENEKLFF TGTGCCATCAGTTCGACCGGGGAAAATGAAAAACTGTTTTTT
TRBJ1-2 TRBV29-1 14 NA NA CSVHDGTTNYGYTF TGCAGCGTCCACGACGGGACAACTAACTATGGCTACACCTTC
TRBJ1-2 TRBV29-1 12 NA NA CSVEQENYGYTF TGCAGCGTCGAACAGGAAAACTATGGCTACACCTTC
TRBJ2-7 TRBV5-5 13 NA NA CASSKDSSYEQYF TGTGCCAGCAGCAAGGACAGCTCCTACGAGCAGTACTTC
TRBJ2-3 TRBV10-3 13 TRBD1 NA CAIGQGAADTQYF TGTGCCATCGGACAGGGGGCCGCAGATACGCAGTATTTT
TRBJ1-1 TRBV18 15 NA NA CASSPSGPDNPEAFF TGTGCCAGCTCACCATCAGGGCCCGACAACCCTGAAGCTTTCTTT
TRBJ2-1 TRBV5-8 17 NA NA CASSLYTRAMGYNEQFF TGTGCCAGCAGCTTGTATACGCGGGCTATGGGGTACAATGAGCAGTTCTTC
TRBJ1-5 TRBV28 18 TRBD1 NA CASCVGTGLFGGNQPQHF TGTGCCAGCTGTGTTGGGACAGGGCTCTTTGGCGGCAATCAGCCCCAGCATTTT
TRBJ1-1 TRBV10-3 13 TRBD1 few CATTGGAGTEAFF TGTGCCACAACAGGGGGCGCGGGGACTGAAGCTTTCTTT
TRBJ2-7 TRBV5-1 14 TRBD2 NA CASTKGGPSYEQYF TGCGCCAGCACAAAGGGAGGGCCCTCCTACGAGCAGTACTTC
TRBJ1-6 TRBV30 14 TRBD1 NA CAWKRGQGTSPLHF TGTGCCTGGAAGAGGGGGCAGGGCACTTCACCCCTCCACTTT
TRBJ2-7 TRBV7-9 17 TRBD2 NA CSSSSTNILAGGYEQYF TGTTCCAGCAGCTCGACAAATATCCTAGCGGGGGGATACGAGCAGTACTTC
TRBJ2-3 TRBV2 13 TRBD1 NA CASSDRGLDTQYF TGTGCCAGCAGTGACAGGGGGCTTGATACGCAGTATTTT
TRBJ2-3 TRBV5-4 13 NA few CASSLGLGNTQYF TGTGCCAGCAGCTTGGGACTAGGTAATACGCAGTATTTT
TRBJ2-7 TRBV5-1 16 NA once CASSLVTGKRSYEQYF TGCGCCAGCAGCTTGGTAACAGGGAAAAGGTCCTACGAGCAGTACTTC
TRBJ1-4 TRBV27 16 NA NA CASSPRRAGTNEKLFF TGTGCCAGCAGTCCTCGGCGGGCCGGAACTAATGAAAAACTGTTTTTT
TRBJ2-3 TRBV19 14 NA NA CASMGAGSTDTQYF TGTGCCAGTATGGGCGCAGGAAGCACAGATACGCAGTATTTT
TRBJ1-5 TRBV14 17 TRBD1 NA CASSRDRVPNSNQPQHF TGTGCCAGCAGCCGCGACAGGGTCCCGAATAGCAATCAGCCCCAGCATTTT
TRBJ1-4 TRBV7-9 15 NA NA CASSPPEGLGEKLFF TGTGCCAGCAGCCCTCCGGAGGGGCTGGGTGAAAAACTGTTTTTT